A single T cell receptor (beta chain) is shown here with its context. Autoimmune disease history or systemic immunosuppression excluded patients. This sample is drawn from a study of OX40 agonist ivuxolimab in advanced cancers. Looking at the study overall: The study treated patients with ivuxolimab, an agonistic anti-OX40 (CD134) antibody. Prior anti-PD-1, anti-PD-L1 or anti-CTLA-4 therapy was allowed; 40% to 50% had some. One patient with hepatocellular carcinoma and two with cutaneous melanoma, three in all, had partial responses.

The CDR3 extends over 15 amino acids. Trimming shortened V by 3 bases and J by 1 base, and 13 bases separated the two germline ends. Germline assignment: CDR1 SGHRS and CDR2 YFSETQ. Assay: immunoSEQ multiplex PCR; the TCRdb copy retains only in-frame clones and omits some. The sample holds a few thousand clones, less than 85% seen once. J is TRBJ2-5 and V is TRBV5-1; D not resolved. The source was CD4+ or CD8+ T cells sorted from blood, collected in a trial of the OX40 agonist ivuxolimab. The TCR was taken from an adult with an advanced solid tumor such as melanoma, head and neck, liver or kidney cancer. CDR3 in amino acids: CASSSKWGVQETQYF. The CDR3 DNA reads TGCGCCAGCAGCTCAAAGTGGGGTGTCCAAGAGACCCAGTACTTC.